This is a list of T cell receptor beta chains from one sample in a study of T-cell memory formation after mild COVID-19. TCRdb re-called the 5' RACE reads through MiXCR, storing one row per CDR3 protein. The table records some 410,000 distinct CDR3 sequences, 20% to 30% of them present only once. Sequencing was done on a sample of PBMCs or a T cell subset sorted from them (not recorded which). These TCRs come from an adult woman who had mild COVID-19 (a few samples of this study predate the infection). Cell type and time point are not known. The CDR3 runs from the conserved cysteine through the conserved F or W. Fields, in order: clone size, V gene, D gene, J gene, CDR3 DNA, CDR3 protein. A D gene is named only where the DNA matches it firmly. Rows give clone size only sometimes, using once, few, many, or a class for an expanded clone.

clone_size: NA; v_call: TRBV30; d_call: NA; j_call: TRBJ1-3; cdr3_nt: TGTGCCTGGAGCGGCCTAACTGGAAACACCATATATTTT; cdr3_aa: CAWSGLTGNTIYF
clone_size: NA; v_call: TRBV29-1; d_call: NA; j_call: TRBJ1-1; cdr3_nt: TGCAGCTTTCTCCCACCATTGAACACTGAAGCTTTCTTT; cdr3_aa: CSFLPPLNTEAFF
clone_size: NA; v_call: TRBV6-5; d_call: NA; j_call: TRBJ1-2; cdr3_nt: TGTGCCAGCAGCCGACAGCTATCCAATGGCTACACCTTC; cdr3_aa: CASSRQLSNGYTF
clone_size: NA; v_call: TRBV20-1; d_call: TRBD1; j_call: TRBJ1-5; cdr3_nt: TGCAGTGCTGGGACAGGGGGTGGTCAGCCCCAGCATTTT; cdr3_aa: CSAGTGGGQPQHF
clone_size: NA; v_call: TRBV12-3/TRBV12-4; d_call: NA; j_call: TRBJ1-5; cdr3_nt: TGTGCCAGCAGTTACCGGGAGTCCCATCAGCCCCAGCATTTT; cdr3_aa: CASSYRESHQPQHF
clone_size: many; v_call: TRBV12-3/TRBV12-4; d_call: NA; j_call: TRBJ2-3; cdr3_nt: TGTGCCAGCAGTTTAAGGTCACTCGGGGTCTCCACCACAGATACGCAGTATTTT; cdr3_aa: CASSLRSLGVSTTDTQYF
clone_size: NA; v_call: TRBV7-9; d_call: NA; j_call: TRBJ1-1; cdr3_nt: TGTGCCAGCAGCTCCTCCCGACACAAATCCACTGAAGCTTTCTTT; cdr3_aa: CASSSSRHKSTEAFF
clone_size: NA; v_call: TRBV12-3/TRBV12-4; d_call: NA; j_call: TRBJ2-7; cdr3_nt: TGTGCCAGCAGTACCAGGGGGGCCAACGAGCAGTACTTC; cdr3_aa: CASSTRGANEQYF
clone_size: few; v_call: TRBV10-3; d_call: TRBD1; j_call: TRBJ1-1; cdr3_nt: TGTGCCATCACCGGGACAGAAAACACTGAAGCTTTCTTT; cdr3_aa: CAITGTENTEAFF
clone_size: few; v_call: TRBV20-1; d_call: NA; j_call: TRBJ1-6; cdr3_nt: TGCAGTGCTAGACAGGGGAATTCACCCCTCCACTTT; cdr3_aa: CSARQGNSPLHF
clone_size: NA; v_call: TRBV5-1; d_call: NA; j_call: TRBJ2-7; cdr3_nt: TGCGCCAGCAGCTTGGAGACTAGTGGAGAGCAGTACTTC; cdr3_aa: CASSLETSGEQYF
clone_size: few; v_call: TRBV24-1; d_call: NA; j_call: TRBJ2-2; cdr3_nt: TGTGCCACCACCCCCGGGGACACCGGGGAGCTGTTTTTT; cdr3_aa: CATTPGDTGELFF
clone_size: NA; v_call: TRBV20-1; d_call: NA; j_call: TRBJ2-7; cdr3_nt: TGCAGTGCGGCCTCCCCTTACTCCTACGAGCAGTACTTC; cdr3_aa: CSAASPYSYEQYF
clone_size: NA; v_call: TRBV12-3/TRBV12-4; d_call: NA; j_call: TRBJ2-2; cdr3_nt: TGTGCCAGCAGTTTATCAAGCAACACCGGGGAGCTGTTTTTT; cdr3_aa: CASSLSSNTGELFF
clone_size: few; v_call: TRBV20-1; d_call: NA; j_call: TRBJ2-1; cdr3_nt: TGCAGTGCTAGAGATTCATCCGCTAGCAGGTACAATGAGCAGTTCTTC; cdr3_aa: CSARDSSASRYNEQFF
clone_size: NA; v_call: TRBV4-2; d_call: TRBD2; j_call: TRBJ2-3; cdr3_nt: TGTGCCAGCAGCCTTCCCGGGGGGAGGGATACGCAGTATTTT; cdr3_aa: CASSLPGGRDTQYF
clone_size: NA; v_call: TRBV5-1; d_call: NA; j_call: TRBJ2-1; cdr3_nt: TGCGCCAGCAGCTTGGACAGGTCTCTAGGTGAGCAGTTCTTC; cdr3_aa: CASSLDRSLGEQFF
clone_size: NA; v_call: TRBV3-1; d_call: TRBD1; j_call: TRBJ1-2; cdr3_nt: TGTGCCAGCAGCCCCTTAAAAGGACAGGGGAATAACTATGGCTACACCTTC; cdr3_aa: CASSPLKGQGNNYGYTF
clone_size: once; v_call: TRBV20-1; d_call: TRBD2; j_call: TRBJ2-7; cdr3_nt: TGCAGTGCTGTGACTAGCGGGGGGGCACACGAGCAGTACTTC; cdr3_aa: CSAVTSGGAHEQYF
clone_size: NA; v_call: TRBV4-2; d_call: NA; j_call: TRBJ2-1; cdr3_nt: TGTGCCAGCAGCCAACTAGAGCTAGGTGAGCAGTTCTTC; cdr3_aa: CASSQLELGEQFF
clone_size: few; v_call: TRBV20-1; d_call: TRBD1; j_call: TRBJ2-7; cdr3_nt: TGCAGTGCTATGGCGGGACAGGGGGCGAAAAGCTCCTACGAGCAGTACTTC; cdr3_aa: CSAMAGQGAKSSYEQYF
clone_size: NA; v_call: TRBV18; d_call: NA; j_call: TRBJ2-5; cdr3_nt: TGTGCCAGCTCCCGGGACTGGCAAGAGACCCAGTACTTC; cdr3_aa: CASSRDWQETQYF
clone_size: few; v_call: TRBV7-7; d_call: NA; j_call: TRBJ1-3; cdr3_nt: TGTGCTAGCAGCTTAAACGCCAGATCTGGAAACACCATATATTTT; cdr3_aa: CASSLNARSGNTIYF
clone_size: few; v_call: TRBV4-3; d_call: TRBD2; j_call: TRBJ2-5; cdr3_nt: TGCGCCAGCAGCCGAGAACTAGCGGGAGCATTTGGAGAGACCCAGTACTTC; cdr3_aa: CASSRELAGAFGETQYF
clone_size: few; v_call: TRBV24-1; d_call: TRBD2; j_call: TRBJ2-7; cdr3_nt: TGTGCCACCAGTGATCCATCTAGCGGGAGCTCCTACGAGCAGTACTTC; cdr3_aa: CATSDPSSGSSYEQYF
clone_size: few; v_call: TRBV24-1; d_call: NA; j_call: TRBJ1-1; cdr3_nt: TGTGCCACCAGTGATTTTGGGGGAACTGAAGCTTTCTTT; cdr3_aa: CATSDFGGTEAFF
clone_size: few; v_call: TRBV6-5; d_call: TRBD1; j_call: TRBJ2-7; cdr3_nt: TGTGCCAGCAGTCCCGGGACAGGGGCGGGCGAGCAGTACTTC; cdr3_aa: CASSPGTGAGEQYF
clone_size: NA; v_call: TRBV3-1; d_call: NA; j_call: TRBJ2-7; cdr3_nt: TGTGCCAGCAGCCAAGATTTATCAGAGCCCTACGAGCAGTACTTC; cdr3_aa: CASSQDLSEPYEQYF
clone_size: few; v_call: TRBV4-1; d_call: NA; j_call: TRBJ1-1; cdr3_nt: TGCGCCAGCAGCCAAGAGGGTGGCAGCTTTAACACTGAAGCTTTCTTT; cdr3_aa: CASSQEGGSFNTEAFF
clone_size: few; v_call: TRBV7-9; d_call: NA; j_call: TRBJ1-1; cdr3_nt: TGTGCCAGCAGTGGCCCCCCAGGACAGATGAACACTGAAGCTTTCTTT; cdr3_aa: CASSGPPGQMNTEAFF
clone_size: few; v_call: TRBV5-1; d_call: TRBD1; j_call: TRBJ1-2; cdr3_nt: TGCGCCAGCAGCATAACAGGGGGCTGGTCAGACTATGGCTACACCTTC; cdr3_aa: CASSITGGWSDYGYTF
clone_size: NA; v_call: TRBV16; d_call: TRBD1; j_call: TRBJ1-1; cdr3_nt: TGTGCCAGCAGCCAATGGGACAGGGGCTACACTGAAGCTTTCTTT; cdr3_aa: CASSQWDRGYTEAFF
clone_size: few; v_call: TRBV20-1; d_call: NA; j_call: TRBJ1-2; cdr3_nt: TGCAGTGCCCCCGGGATGGGTTCGAACTATGGCTACACCTTC; cdr3_aa: CSAPGMGSNYGYTF
clone_size: few; v_call: TRBV4-3; d_call: NA; j_call: TRBJ1-6; cdr3_nt: TGCGCCAGCAGCCAAGAGGAGGGCGCAGATTCACCCCTCCACTTT; cdr3_aa: CASSQEEGADSPLHF
clone_size: NA; v_call: TRBV18; d_call: NA; j_call: TRBJ2-2; cdr3_nt: TGTGCCAGCTCCCGCGACGGGACATCTACGAACACCGGGGAGCTGTTTTTT; cdr3_aa: CASSRDGTSTNTGELFF
clone_size: few; v_call: TRBV20-1; d_call: NA; j_call: TRBJ2-5; cdr3_nt: TGCAGTGCTAGAGTTTATCGGACATTGCAAGAGACCCAGTACTTC; cdr3_aa: CSARVYRTLQETQYF
clone_size: NA; v_call: TRBV4-2; d_call: TRBD2; j_call: TRBJ2-3; cdr3_nt: TGTGCCAGCAGCCACCGACTAGCGGGGAACGCAGATACGCAGTATTTT; cdr3_aa: CASSHRLAGNADTQYF
clone_size: NA; v_call: TRBV9; d_call: TRBD1; j_call: TRBJ1-2; cdr3_nt: TGTGCCAGCTCCAACCGGGACAGGGATGTGGCCTATGGCTACACCTTC; cdr3_aa: CASSNRDRDVAYGYTF
clone_size: few; v_call: TRBV14; d_call: NA; j_call: TRBJ1-1; cdr3_nt: TGTGCCAGCAGCCAAGACAAGGGCAGGGTGAACACTGAAGCTTTCTTT; cdr3_aa: CASSQDKGRVNTEAFF
clone_size: NA; v_call: TRBV7-9; d_call: NA; j_call: TRBJ1-2; cdr3_nt: TGTGCCAGCAGCTACGCAGGGGCGGGTGGCTACACCTTC; cdr3_aa: CASSYAGAGGYTF
clone_size: few; v_call: TRBV19; d_call: TRBD1; j_call: TRBJ1-2; cdr3_nt: TGTGCCAGCTCACCATCGACAGGGTTTGGCTATGGCTACACCTTC; cdr3_aa: CASSPSTGFGYGYTF
clone_size: NA; v_call: TRBV3-1; d_call: TRBD2; j_call: TRBJ2-3; cdr3_nt: TGTGCCAGCAGCCAAGGACTAGCGGGGGGGCCTCCGCAGTATTTT; cdr3_aa: CASSQGLAGGPPQYF
clone_size: NA; v_call: TRBV12-5; d_call: NA; j_call: TRBJ1-1; cdr3_nt: TGTGCTAGTGGTTTGGTATTTGATGGGAACACTGAAGCTTTCTTT; cdr3_aa: CASGLVFDGNTEAFF
clone_size: NA; v_call: TRBV18; d_call: NA; j_call: TRBJ2-1; cdr3_nt: TGTGCCAGCTCACCACCGGTCGACGCGAGTTACAATGAGCAGTTCTTC; cdr3_aa: CASSPPVDASYNEQFF
clone_size: few; v_call: TRBV6-5; d_call: TRBD1; j_call: TRBJ2-7; cdr3_nt: TGTGCCAGCAGTTACTCGGGACAGGGGGTCTACGAGCAGTACTTC; cdr3_aa: CASSYSGQGVYEQYF
clone_size: NA; v_call: TRBV7-2; d_call: NA; j_call: TRBJ1-2; cdr3_nt: TGTGCCAGCAGCTTAAGGGGGGAGCTCATAGCCCCCACCTTC; cdr3_aa: CASSLRGELIAPTF
clone_size: NA; v_call: TRBV4-1; d_call: NA; j_call: TRBJ2-3; cdr3_nt: TGCGCCAGCAGCCAAGAACTGTTCTCAGATACGCAGTATTTT; cdr3_aa: CASSQELFSDTQYF
clone_size: NA; v_call: TRBV12-3/TRBV12-4; d_call: NA; j_call: TRBJ1-6; cdr3_nt: TGTGCCAGCAGGCAGGGGAGCTCCTATAATTCACCCCTCCACTTT; cdr3_aa: CASRQGSSYNSPLHF
clone_size: few; v_call: TRBV9; d_call: NA; j_call: TRBJ2-7; cdr3_nt: TGTGCCAGCAGCGTAGACGGGAACTTTTACGAGCAGTACTTC; cdr3_aa: CASSVDGNFYEQYF
clone_size: few; v_call: TRBV20-1; d_call: NA; j_call: TRBJ2-5; cdr3_nt: TGCAGTGCTAGAGATCCGGGGCGCCAAGAGACCCAGTACTTC; cdr3_aa: CSARDPGRQETQYF
clone_size: few; v_call: TRBV20-1; d_call: NA; j_call: TRBJ2-7; cdr3_nt: TGCAGTGCACCCGGGGGCTACGAGCAGTACTTC; cdr3_aa: CSAPGGYEQYF
clone_size: NA; v_call: TRBV6-5; d_call: NA; j_call: TRBJ2-7; cdr3_nt: TGTGCCAGCAGTTACTCGCCGGAGGCCTACGAGCAGTACTTC; cdr3_aa: CASSYSPEAYEQYF
clone_size: few; v_call: TRBV12-3/TRBV12-4; d_call: NA; j_call: TRBJ1-4; cdr3_nt: TGTGCCAGCAGACAAGGGGAGGGTAATGAAAAACTGTTTTTT; cdr3_aa: CASRQGEGNEKLFF
clone_size: NA; v_call: TRBV30; d_call: TRBD2; j_call: TRBJ2-3; cdr3_nt: TGTGCCTGGACCCTACTAGCGGGGGGCCGCACAGATACGCAGTATTTT; cdr3_aa: CAWTLLAGGRTDTQYF
clone_size: NA; v_call: TRBV7-9; d_call: NA; j_call: TRBJ1-1; cdr3_nt: TGTGCCAGCAGCTTAGTGACAGAAAACACTGAAGCTTTCTTT; cdr3_aa: CASSLVTENTEAFF
clone_size: NA; v_call: TRBV5-1; d_call: TRBD1; j_call: TRBJ1-2; cdr3_nt: TGCGCCAGCAGCCCTGACAGGGGTAGTGACTATGGCTACACCTTC; cdr3_aa: CASSPDRGSDYGYTF
clone_size: NA; v_call: TRBV6-5; d_call: NA; j_call: TRBJ2-7; cdr3_nt: TGTGCCAGCAGTGTCGGGACAACCTCCTACGAGCAGTACTTC; cdr3_aa: CASSVGTTSYEQYF
clone_size: few; v_call: TRBV4-3; d_call: TRBD2; j_call: TRBJ2-3; cdr3_nt: TGCGCCAGCAGCCAAGACGGCAGCGGGAGGGACCCAACCACAGATACGCAGTATTTT; cdr3_aa: CASSQDGSGRDPTTDTQYF
clone_size: NA; v_call: TRBV7-2; d_call: NA; j_call: TRBJ2-1; cdr3_nt: TGTGCCAGCAGCTGGCGGGGGCATTACAATGAGCAGTTCTTC; cdr3_aa: CASSWRGHYNEQFF